This T cell receptor (beta chain) stems from a study of blood T cell repertoires in COVID-19 (dated by TCRdb to 2020 to 2021). For the wider study: The collaborator samples originated in the United States, Italy and Spain and spanned the acute and convalescent phases of COVID-19. The material from the prospective study consisted of cDNA or gDNA derived from T cells, B-cell-depleted T cells, or PBMCs. Subjects who had been exposed to COVID-19, were actively infected with it, or had recovered from it provided the deeply sampled blood TCRbeta repertoires that made up the dataset. The repertoires were released in a freely available public database intended as a resource for research on the immune response to SARS-CoV-2. Samples were obtained from the ongoing ImmuneRACE study (first 160 participants) and from roughly 1,300 subjects provided by 6 global collaborators. A de-identified subject ID, COVID-19 status, age in years and sex were almost always included in the sample metadata. Where HLA class I and class II types were available, the types were taken from metadata supplied by the sample provider, not from assay-based typing. Results and caveats for the whole study, not just this receptor: How much clinical and demographic metadata was included differed by source and by participant, and the metadata was provided uncurated.

Collaborating institutions collected whole blood in K2EDTA tubes following their own protocols. For TCRbeta analysis, collaborator samples were shipped as frozen whole blood, as isolated PBMCs, or as DNA extracted from either sample type. TCRbeta CDR3 regions were amplified from genomic DNA by means of the immunoSEQ Assay, a bias-controlled multiplex PCR. As for the original processing: Nucleated cell counts per sample were estimated from amplification of reference gene primers within the assay. Sequence reads were collapsed and filtered to measure the absolute abundance of every unique TCRbeta CDR3 rearrangement. For each sample, productive Simpson clonality was calculated by taking the square root of Simpson's diversity index across productive rearrangements. The source is immuneACCESS, and TCRdb retained only in-frame sequences with V and J called. Part of the clones is not carried over; for the studies checked, unresolved V genes explain less than half of this, and the remainder is unexplained. The V and J calls and clone size are taken from that table; D and trimming were inferred from the DNA. Recorded for this sample are over 200,000 clones; around nine tenths of them occurred a single time. The biggest ten clones account for 2.5% to 3.5% of the sample.

The V end gives up 10 bases and the J end 6 bases, leaving 12 bases in the junction not matched to a gene. The CDR3 holds 14 amino acids from the cysteine to the phenylalanine. The read is trimmed to its CDR3 DNA, 42 bases read in frame from base 1. CDR1 MDHEN and CDR2 SYDVKM were looked up in the germline V gene. Concerning this clone: Its antigen is unknown. Base-call qualities are not available, and no considerably larger clone is one nucleotide away.

The sequenced sample was peripheral blood. The chain is assembled from TRBV28 and TRBJ1-2; 9 middle bases align to TRBD1. The receptor was derived from a woman aged 55 to 70 with acute or convalescent COVID-19. The DNA reads as follows: TGTGCCACCCTCTACGCGGACAGGGGAAATGGCTACACCTTC. This encodes CATLYADRGNGYTF.